This T cell receptor beta chain comes out of a study of T-cell memory formation after mild COVID-19. TCRdb reprocessed the 5' RACE reads via MiXCR and lists one record per CDR3 protein. The sample has roughly 300,000 distinct CDR3 sequences; 8% to 9% are singletons. V was cut by 0 bases and J by 1 base, with 7 bases left in between. The CDR3 is made up of 14 amino acids. Germline V gives CDR1 SGHKS, CDR2 YYEKEE (reference sequence). This clonotype was detected only a few times. The rearrangement uses TRBV5-5 and TRBJ1-1; unclear D gene. This sequence originates from a young man who had mild COVID-19 (a few samples of this study predate the infection). Cell type and time point are not known. Input material: PBMCs or a T cell subset sorted from them (not recorded which). CDR3 sequence: CASSLAIRNTEAFF. In nucleotides, the CDR3 is TGTGCCAGCAGCTTGGCTATCAGGAACACTGAAGCTTTCTTT.